Listed below are T cell receptor beta chains from one sample, sequenced in a study of cytomegalovirus exposure and HLA in healthy donors. The protocol was immunoSEQ multiplex PCR, while the TCRdb copy is restricted to in-frame clones and leaves out a portion. This sample has about 87,000 clones, with roughly 72% found just once. The specimen was PBMCs. The receptors here all came from a man aged 30 to 39 in good health and CMV-seropositive. Both conserved end residues are part of each CDR3. The order of the fields is CDR3 length, clone size, V gene, J gene, D gene, CDR3 DNA, CDR3 protein. The D gene is left open where the match is weak. Where a row states a size, it is once, few, many or the class of an expanded clone; other rows omit it.

len: 16
abundance: -
v_gene: TRBV28
j_gene: TRBJ1-1
d_gene: TRBD1
CDR3nt: TGTGCCAGCAGCCACAGGGGACAGAGAATGAACACTGAAGCTTTCTTT
CDR3aa: CASSHRGQRMNTEAFF

len: 15
abundance: -
v_gene: TRBV7-6
j_gene: TRBJ1-6
d_gene: TRBD1
CDR3nt: TGTGCCAGCAGCTCCTCGGGACAGGGGAATTCACCCCTCCACTTT
CDR3aa: CASSSSGQGNSPLHF

len: 13
abundance: -
v_gene: TRBV5-1
j_gene: TRBJ1-5
d_gene: -
CDR3nt: TGCGCCAGCAGCTTGGACGAGAGACAGCCCCAGCATTTT
CDR3aa: CASSLDERQPQHF

len: 15
abundance: -
v_gene: TRBV4-2
j_gene: TRBJ2-2
d_gene: -
CDR3nt: TGTGCCAGCAGCCAACGGGGGTCGAACACCGGGGAGCTGTTTTTT
CDR3aa: CASSQRGSNTGELFF

len: 14
abundance: many
v_gene: TRBV4-1
j_gene: TRBJ2-2
d_gene: -
CDR3nt: TGCGCCAGCAGCCTGCTATCAGGGTCCGGGGAGCTGTTTTTT
CDR3aa: CASSLLSGSGELFF

len: 13
abundance: -
v_gene: TRBV29-1
j_gene: TRBJ2-1
d_gene: TRBD2
CDR3nt: TGCAGCACCGGGACTAGCGGGAACAATGAGCAGTTCTTC
CDR3aa: CSTGTSGNNEQFF

len: 14
abundance: few
v_gene: TRBV7-2
j_gene: TRBJ2-7
d_gene: -
CDR3nt: TGTGCCAGCAGCTATCCGACAGTATTCTACGAGCAGTACTTC
CDR3aa: CASSYPTVFYEQYF

len: 15
abundance: -
v_gene: TRBV7-6
j_gene: TRBJ2-1
d_gene: TRBD2
CDR3nt: TGTGCCAGCAGCTTAGTAGCGGGGGGGCCGAATGAGCAGTTCTTC
CDR3aa: CASSLVAGGPNEQFF

len: 10
abundance: -
v_gene: TRBV20-1
j_gene: TRBJ1-1
d_gene: -
CDR3nt: TGCAGTGCTCGGAAGGGGAAAGCTTTCTTT
CDR3aa: CSARKGKAFF

len: 16
abundance: -
v_gene: TRBV6-4
j_gene: TRBJ2-2
d_gene: TRBD1
CDR3nt: TGTGCCAGCAGTATCGGCCCGGACAGGGGTGACGGGGAGCTGTTTTTT
CDR3aa: CASSIGPDRGDGELFF

len: 16
abundance: -
v_gene: TRBV5-1
j_gene: TRBJ2-2
d_gene: TRBD1
CDR3nt: TGCGCCAGCAGCCTCCCGGGACAGGGGCTGGGCGGGGAGCTGTTTTTT
CDR3aa: CASSLPGQGLGGELFF

len: 12
abundance: -
v_gene: TRBV7-9
j_gene: TRBJ1-1
d_gene: -
CDR3nt: TGTGCCAGCAGCCGCAGGGGCTGGGAAGCTTTCTTT
CDR3aa: CASSRRGWEAFF

len: 15
abundance: once
v_gene: TRBV4-1
j_gene: TRBJ2-1
d_gene: TRBD2
CDR3nt: TGCGCCAGCAGCCGCCTCGAGGGACTATACAATGAGCAGTTCTTC
CDR3aa: CASSRLEGLYNEQFF

len: 13
abundance: -
v_gene: TRBV7-9
j_gene: TRBJ1-2
d_gene: -
CDR3nt: TGTGCCAGCAGCCAGGATGGCAACCTGGGCTACACCTTC
CDR3aa: CASSQDGNLGYTF

len: 11
abundance: once
v_gene: TRBV27
j_gene: TRBJ2-5
d_gene: -
CDR3nt: TGTGCCAGCAGTTTTAAAGAGACCCAGTACTTC
CDR3aa: CASSFKETQYF

len: 11
abundance: -
v_gene: TRBV30
j_gene: TRBJ2-3
d_gene: -
CDR3nt: TGTGCCTGGAGTCGGGAAGATACGCAGTATTTT
CDR3aa: CAWSREDTQYF

len: 15
abundance: -
v_gene: TRBV5-1
j_gene: TRBJ2-2
d_gene: TRBD2
CDR3nt: TGCGCCAGCAGCCAGGGACTAGCGAGGACCGGGGAGCTGTTTTTT
CDR3aa: CASSQGLARTGELFF

len: 13
abundance: -
v_gene: TRBV2
j_gene: TRBJ1-1
d_gene: -
CDR3nt: TGTGCCAGCGGGCAGGGGATTAACACTGAAGCTTTCTTT
CDR3aa: CASGQGINTEAFF

len: 15
abundance: -
v_gene: TRBV27
j_gene: TRBJ2-7
d_gene: TRBD1
CDR3nt: TGTGCCAGCAGTTGGGGGACAGGGCCCTCCTACGAGCAGTACTTC
CDR3aa: CASSWGTGPSYEQYF

len: 16
abundance: few
v_gene: TRBV7-9
j_gene: TRBJ2-2
d_gene: TRBD2
CDR3nt: TGTGCCAGCAGCAGACTAGCGGGAGGGTTCGTCGGGGAGCTGTTTTTT
CDR3aa: CASSRLAGGFVGELFF

len: 15
abundance: once
v_gene: TRBV13
j_gene: TRBJ1-3
d_gene: -
CDR3nt: TGTGCCAGCAGCTTAGAACCGAGCTCTGGAAACACCATATATTTT
CDR3aa: CASSLEPSSGNTIYF

len: 15
abundance: -
v_gene: TRBV5-6
j_gene: TRBJ2-7
d_gene: -
CDR3nt: TGTGCCAGCAGCTTGCTGCAGGGGATCTCCTACGAGCAGTACTTC
CDR3aa: CASSLLQGISYEQYF

len: 14
abundance: -
v_gene: TRBV5-4
j_gene: TRBJ2-5
d_gene: TRBD2
CDR3nt: TGTGCCAGCAGCGGGGGGACTATGGAAGAGACCCAGTACTTC
CDR3aa: CASSGGTMEETQYF

len: 16
abundance: -
v_gene: TRBV6-6
j_gene: TRBJ1-1
d_gene: TRBD1
CDR3nt: TGTGCCAGCAGCTTTTTCCGGACAGGTAGGGACACTGAAGCTTTCTTT
CDR3aa: CASSFFRTGRDTEAFF

len: 13
abundance: few
v_gene: TRBV15
j_gene: TRBJ1-1
d_gene: -
CDR3nt: TGTGCCACCAGCATACTGGGAGGCACTGAAGCTTTCTTT
CDR3aa: CATSILGGTEAFF

len: 11
abundance: few
v_gene: TRBV29-1
j_gene: TRBJ1-4
d_gene: -
CDR3nt: TGCAGCGTTGCAATTAATGAAAAACTGTTTTTT
CDR3aa: CSVAINEKLFF

len: 16
abundance: -
v_gene: TRBV6-6
j_gene: TRBJ2-3
d_gene: TRBD1
CDR3nt: TGTGCCAGCAGTTACCGACAGGGATCTAGCACAGATACGCAGTATTTT
CDR3aa: CASSYRQGSSTDTQYF

len: 15
abundance: -
v_gene: TRBV27
j_gene: TRBJ1-5
d_gene: -
CDR3nt: TGTGCCAGCAGTTTAAGCGGGTATAGCAATCAGCCCCAGCATTTT
CDR3aa: CASSLSGYSNQPQHF

len: 14
abundance: -
v_gene: TRBV5-1
j_gene: TRBJ2-5
d_gene: TRBD1
CDR3nt: TGCGCCAGCAAATGGACAGGGGGCTTGGAGACCCAGTACTTC
CDR3aa: CASKWTGGLETQYF

len: 15
abundance: -
v_gene: TRBV27
j_gene: TRBJ1-2
d_gene: -
CDR3nt: TGTGCCAGCAGTTTAAGGGGTCGGCTCAACTATGGCTACACCTTC
CDR3aa: CASSLRGRLNYGYTF

len: 15
abundance: -
v_gene: TRBV9
j_gene: TRBJ2-3
d_gene: TRBD2
CDR3nt: TGTGCCAGCAGCGTAATCGCGGGGGGCCTAGATACGCAGTATTTT
CDR3aa: CASSVIAGGLDTQYF

len: 11
abundance: -
v_gene: TRBV20-1
j_gene: TRBJ2-3
d_gene: -
CDR3nt: TGCAGTGCTAGAGATCCGGATACGCAGTATTTT
CDR3aa: CSARDPDTQYF

len: 13
abundance: -
v_gene: TRBV9
j_gene: TRBJ1-2
d_gene: -
CDR3nt: TGTGCCAGCACAGGACAGACCTACTATGGCTACACCTTC
CDR3aa: CASTGQTYYGYTF

len: 15
abundance: -
v_gene: TRBV19
j_gene: TRBJ1-1
d_gene: -
CDR3nt: TGTGCCAGTAGTATCGCGGGGAACATGAACACTGAAGCTTTCTTT
CDR3aa: CASSIAGNMNTEAFF

len: 10
abundance: -
v_gene: TRBV7-9
j_gene: TRBJ1-1
d_gene: -
CDR3nt: TGTGCCAGCAGCTCCGCGGAGGCTTTCTTT
CDR3aa: CASSSAEAFF

len: 12
abundance: -
v_gene: TRBV28
j_gene: TRBJ1-6
d_gene: -
CDR3nt: TGTGCCAGCAGTCCCCCAGGTGGGCCCCTCCACTTT
CDR3aa: CASSPPGGPLHF

len: 13
abundance: -
v_gene: TRBV5-1
j_gene: TRBJ2-7
d_gene: -
CDR3nt: TGCGCCAGCAGCTCAGAGCGGCAATCCGAGCAGTACTTC
CDR3aa: CASSSERQSEQYF

len: 16
abundance: few
v_gene: TRBV4-3
j_gene: TRBJ2-5
d_gene: TRBD1
CDR3nt: TGCGCCAGCAGCCAAGCCTCAAGGACAGGGACAGAGACCCAGTACTTC
CDR3aa: CASSQASRTGTETQYF